The rows below give T cell receptor beta chains drawn from one sample of a study of cytomegalovirus exposure and HLA in healthy donors. The data were produced by immunoSEQ multiplex PCR, yet TCRdb's version contains in-frame clones alone and is incomplete. The data show some 150,000 clones, 64% seen once. Sequenced: PBMCs. These receptors were collected from a middle-aged woman in good health and CMV-seronegative. Each CDR3 is given with its conserved first and last residue.

len	v_gene	CDR3aa
15	TRBV25-1	CASRLRGSFNTEAFF
14	TRBV7-9	CASSLEAGYNEQFF
12	TRBV6-5	CASSEPTGELFF
15	TRBV6-6	CASSGGYPRRDTQYF
17	TRBV7-8	CASSLNLQGARNQPQHF
16	TRBV5-4	CASSQGQGATIAEAFF
16	TRBV4-2	CASSPLAGGAYNEQFF
16	TRBV7-9	CASSLKSPATGNTIYF
14	TRBV11-2	CASRPGTVNTEAFF
15	TRBV7-8	CASSLGEWDYNEQFF
16	TRBV25-1	CASSARTGRDTGELFF
11	TRBV6-5	CASSYEGDQYF
16	TRBV5-6	CASSLSGDWSTDTQYF
13	TRBV6-1	CASSTPGHRRIYF
15	TRBV7-3	CASSLLGGEGNIQYF
17	TRBV11-2	CASSLYVGGPSTDTQYF
16	TRBV7-7	CASSFLAGLNSDTQYF
16	TRBV19	CASPPILSKLHEKLFF
15	TRBV2	CASTPHGGPAGELFF
17	TRBV6-4	CADTGTGATENNSPLHF
14	TRBV5-4	CASSTGGSGNTIYF
16	TRBV5-4	CASSLARAGRRGEQYF
15	TRBV12-5	CASAPRGTTNTEAFF
15	TRBV5-6	CASSYRTVIDTEAFF
14	TRBV7-2	CASSLPGGRTEAFF
13	TRBV15	CATSRDPQGETHF
15	TRBV6-6	CASSLGGSAGTEAFF
14	TRBV14	CASSQEGSWETQYF
15	TRBV4-1	CASSPRGQPYYGYTF
15	TRBV9	CASSVGTGGGYGYTF
14	TRBV18	CASSQTGGGNEQFF
14	TRBV19	CASKEMTGGERSTF
15	TRBV5-4	CASSLAFTGNHGYTF
15	TRBV28	CASSSGGANTGELFF
12	TRBV28	CASSISGTPYTF
12	TRBV6-1	CASKGGENGYTF
13	TRBV7-2	CASSLMQYTEAFF
15	TRBV28	CASSKTTGGAGELVF
11	TRBV20-1	CSARDVGPQHF
13	TRBV11-3	CASSSKLGGAQYF
16	TRBV2	CASSELGRGVQETQYF
16	TRBV7-2	CASTPPRRGLSETQYF
15	TRBV2	CASSVTESGANVLTF
15	TRBV7-2	CASSKVELSDTEAFF
17	TRBV7-9	CASSFPSTQGSGNTIYF
16	TRBV6-6	CASSSTREGSNQPQHF
14	TRBV19	CASRTSGGTDTQYF
14	TRBV27	CASSSGGGVGTLFF
14	TRBV7-2	CASSLEPPADTQYF
14	TRBV5-6	CASSWRRNDSPLHF
17	TRBV4-2	CASSQEWGHIYNSPLHF
17	TRBV18	CASSPSGQALTSYEQYF
15	TRBV4-1	CASSQEASRAETQYF
14	TRBV30	CAWRGTGRSSPLHF
13	TRBV2	CASSDGVNQPQHF
18	TRBV7-3	CASSGTSGGPGGTGELFF
15	TRBV25-1	CASSESTVLNEKLFF
14	TRBV28	CASSLEGSSYEQYF
14	TRBV7-8	CASSFAAGEETQYF